This TCR beta chain was identified in a study of shared clonotypes between healthy human individuals. Data came from immunoSEQ multiplex PCR; TCRdb stores just in-frame clones and leaves some out. The profile shows approximately 530,000 clones, more than 95% of them singletons. Donors comprised healthy HIV-negative adults lacking recent acute infections or vaccinations. The CDR3 has 15 residues. Germline V gene lookup returns CDR1 SGHTA and CDR2 FQGTGA. With 5 bases removed from V and 7 bases from J, the gap between germline ends came to 17 bases. On this clone itself: Its antigen is undetermined.

Whole-study findings and limits: Estimated richness was generally greater in naive than memory subsets. Naive CD4 clonotypes were shared across a handful of donors at about 5%.

J is TRBJ2-2 and V is TRBV7-3, with D tentatively TRBD1 or TRBD2 (6 bases each). The sequenced sample consisted of naive CD4+ T cells sorted from blood. Subset: CD45RA+ positively selected. This clonotype was sampled from a woman aged 25 to 39 in good health. This chain's CDR3 is CASSQGTRKRGELFF. The CDR3 DNA reads as TGTGCCAGCAGCCAGGGGACTCGTAAACGCGGGGAGCTGTTTTTT. Complete variable domain (other parts from reference TRBV7-3 and TRBJ2-2): GAGVSQTPSNKVTEKGKYVELRCDPISGHTALYWYRQSLGQGPEFLIYFQGTGAADDSGLPNDRFFAVRPEGSVSTLKIQRTERGDSAVYLCASSQGTRKRGELFFGEGSRLTVL.